A selection of T cell receptor beta chains follows, all from one sample in a study of Ad26.COV2.S vaccination and SARS-CoV-2 variants. Sequenced by immunoSEQ multiplex PCR; TCRdb stores in-frame clones only, minus some. This sample yields more than 400,000 clones, of which 80% to 95% are seen a single time; roughly 4% belongs to the top ten. Sequencing was performed on peripheral blood, taken in a trial of Ad26.COV2.S vaccine versus placebo. Every receptor here comes from a person aged 18-60 years who received the Ad26.COV2.S COVID-19 vaccine or a placebo. Both conserved end residues are part of each CDR3. The D gene is left open where the match is weak. Part of the rows lack a size; the others show once, few, many or a class for expanded clones.

D gene	V gene	CDR3 length	clone size	J gene	CDR3 DNA	CDR3 protein
.	TRBV6-2/TRBV6-3	19	once	TRBJ2-7	TGTGCCAGCAGTTCCAGCCCACGCGCCAAGGATAGGGCGGGCCACGAGCAGTACTTC	CASSSSPRAKDRAGHEQYF
.	TRBV7-2	13	once	TRBJ2-5	TGTGCCAGCACGGACAGTCGACAAGAGACCCAGTACTTC	CASTDSRQETQYF
TRBD2	TRBV27	18	.	TRBJ2-5	TGTGCCAGCAGTTTATCCCCCCGACTAGCGGGAGATGAAGAGACCCAGTACTTC	CASSLSPRLAGDEETQYF
.	TRBV28	17	once	TRBJ2-1	TGTGCCAGCAGCCCTACTCTTGGCCAGGCGGGGTACGGTGAGCAGTTCTTC	CASSPTLGQAGYGEQFF
.	TRBV3-1/TRBV3-2	15	.	TRBJ2-3	TGTGCCAGCAGCCACGGACAGAACCAGGGGGATACGCAGTATTTT	CASSHGQNQGDTQYF
.	TRBV10-3	14	.	TRBJ1-2	TGTGCCATCAGTGAGACGCCGGGGTACGATGGCTACACCTTC	CAISETPGYDGYTF
TRBD2	TRBV27	15	.	TRBJ2-2	TGTGCCAGTAGACTAGCGGCGGAGGGGACCGGGGAGCTGTTTTTT	CASRLAAEGTGELFF
TRBD1	TRBV27	15	.	TRBJ1-2	TGTGCCAGCAGTTTATACCAGGGGGCTAACTATGGCTACACCTTC	CASSLYQGANYGYTF
TRBD2	TRBV4-3	18	.	TRBJ2-3	TGCGCCAGCAGCCAAGATCGGGTAACGGGAGGCCTGGCAAATACGCAGTATTTT	CASSQDRVTGGLANTQYF
.	TRBV7-8	14	.	TRBJ1-6	TGTGCCAGCAGCCTTAGGGCGGAGAATTCACCCCTCCACTTT	CASSLRAENSPLHF
.	TRBV18	16	.	TRBJ2-4	TGTGCCAGCTCACCTATTGCCGGGACAAAGGTTTCGGTTCAGTACTTC	CASSPIAGTKVSVQYF
.	TRBV28	17	.	TRBJ2-3	TGTGCCAGCAAATCTAGGGGGCGGGGGCGGAGCACAGATACGCAGTATTTT	CASKSRGRGRSTDTQYF
TRBD1	TRBV19	14	.	TRBJ1-1	TGTGCCAGTAGTCACGGGACAGGGGTCACTGAAGCTTTCTTT	CASSHGTGVTEAFF
TRBD2	TRBV6-4	14	.	TRBJ2-2	TGTGCCAGCAGTACTAGCGGGTCCACCGGGGAGCTGTTTTTT	CASSTSGSTGELFF
.	TRBV7-2	14	.	TRBJ2-2	TGTGCCAGCAGCCCCCAGGTGATCACCGGGGAGCTGTTTTTT	CASSPQVITGELFF
.	TRBV4-1	14	.	TRBJ1-5	TGCGCCAGCAGCCTCGGGCAGAACAATCAGCCCCAGCATTTT	CASSLGQNNQPQHF
.	TRBV30	14	.	TRBJ1-4	TGTGCCTGGAGTGTGGGGGGGAGAGGTGAAAAACTGTTTTTT	CAWSVGGRGEKLFF
.	TRBV9	13	.	TRBJ2-1	TGTGCCAGCGGCCAGGGGAGAGGCAATGAGCAGTTCTTC	CASGQGRGNEQFF
TRBD2	TRBV6-1	14	.	TRBJ2-5	TGTGCCAGCAGTGATACTAGCGGGAGTGGGACCCAGTACTTC	CASSDTSGSGTQYF
.	TRBV28	16	few	TRBJ1-5	TGTGCCAGCAGTTTAGGGGGGAGGGGTAGCAATCAGCCCCAGCATTTT	CASSLGGRGSNQPQHF
TRBD1	TRBV30	15	.	TRBJ2-1	TGTGCCTGCAGCCCCCCGGGACAGTTATACAATGAGCAGTTCTTC	CACSPPGQLYNEQFF
.	TRBV27	15	.	TRBJ2-7	TGTGCCAGCAGTACTCCGACAGGTTCATCCTACGAGCAGTACTTC	CASSTPTGSSYEQYF
.	TRBV7-3	13	.	TRBJ2-7	TGTGCCAGCAGCCCTATGCCTCAGGGGGAGCAGTACTTC	CASSPMPQGEQYF
.	TRBV9	14	.	TRBJ1-5	TGTGCCAGCAGCGTAGGGCCTGTGAATCAGCCCCAGCATTTT	CASSVGPVNQPQHF
.	TRBV28	14	.	TRBJ2-7	TGTGCCAGCAGTTCCCCCGGCGGGGCCTACGAGCAGTACTTC	CASSSPGGAYEQYF
TRBD2	TRBV7-2	15	.	TRBJ2-2	TGTGCCAGCAGCTTATTAGCGGGGGCCACCGGGGAGCTGTTTTTT	CASSLLAGATGELFF
.	TRBV30	11	.	TRBJ1-5	TGTGCCGGGAAAAAACATCAGCCCCAGCATTTT	CAGKKHQPQHF
.	TRBV24-1	14	.	TRBJ2-1	TGTGCCACCAGTGATTTCAAGGGCGGGGATGAGCAGTTCTTC	CATSDFKGGDEQFF
.	TRBV9	12	.	TRBJ2-7	TGTGCCAGCAGCCTGTCCCCCGGAGAGCAGTACTTC	CASSLSPGEQYF
.	TRBV6-2/TRBV6-3	13	.	TRBJ2-5	TGTGCCAGCAGTTACGGTCGCCAAGAGACCCAGTACTTC	CASSYGRQETQYF
TRBD2	TRBV29-1	16	.	TRBJ2-5	TGCAGCGTTGAAGATCCGGGACTAGCGGTCCAAGAGACCCAGTACTTC	CSVEDPGLAVQETQYF
TRBD2	TRBV4-2	19	.	TRBJ2-1	TGTGCCAGCAGCTACAAGCCAATGACCGGGACTAGCGGCTACAATGAGCAGTTCTTC	CASSYKPMTGTSGYNEQFF
.	TRBV4-3	16	once	TRBJ2-7	TGCACCAGCAGCCAAGAGCGGGTGGTGGTTTTGGGTGAGCAGTACTTC	CTSSQERVVVLGEQYF
TRBD1	TRBV5-4	15	.	TRBJ2-7	TGTGCCAGCAGCTTGGGATACAGGGGCTCCTACGAGCAGTACTTC	CASSLGYRGSYEQYF
.	TRBV27	14	few	TRBJ1-6	TGTGCCAGCAGTCCCGGGCAGGATAATTCACCCCTCCACTTT	CASSPGQDNSPLHF
TRBD1	TRBV10-3	16	.	TRBJ2-2	TGTGCCATCAGCTCGACAGGGGGCGTTATGACCGGGGAGCTGTTTTTT	CAISSTGGVMTGELFF